The TCR beta chain under discussion was sequenced for a study of shared clonotypes between healthy human individuals. Study-level information: Used for every donor were three CD4 naive, three CD4 memory, two CD8 naive and one CD8 memory plate. Findings of the study overall: The expectation was that sequencing depth would affect clonotype sharing among donors. The study's rarefaction showed incomplete sorted-subset sequencing despite large depth.

Looked up from germline, CDR1 is MNHEY and CDR2 is SMNVEV (reference sequence). V dropped 6 bases and J dropped 2 bases, with 12 bases sitting between them. This CDR3 is built from 14 residues. Notes on this clone: The target antigen is unknown.

The donors were all Caucasian adults (living in Nashville, Tennessee). The method was immunoSEQ multiplex PCR; TCRdb's version includes in-frame clones alone and lacks a portion of them. The sample has a few million clones, 85% to 95% seen once. The sequencing input was naive CD4+ T cells sorted from blood. As for subset: CD45RA+ positively selected. V is TRBV27 and J is TRBJ2-3; maybe TRBD2 (5 bases). The receptor was isolated from a man between 18 and 35 years old in good health. DNA of the CDR3: TGTGCCAGCAGCCCAGCGGAGATCACAGATACGCAGTATTTT. The encoded protein is CASSPAEITDTQYF.